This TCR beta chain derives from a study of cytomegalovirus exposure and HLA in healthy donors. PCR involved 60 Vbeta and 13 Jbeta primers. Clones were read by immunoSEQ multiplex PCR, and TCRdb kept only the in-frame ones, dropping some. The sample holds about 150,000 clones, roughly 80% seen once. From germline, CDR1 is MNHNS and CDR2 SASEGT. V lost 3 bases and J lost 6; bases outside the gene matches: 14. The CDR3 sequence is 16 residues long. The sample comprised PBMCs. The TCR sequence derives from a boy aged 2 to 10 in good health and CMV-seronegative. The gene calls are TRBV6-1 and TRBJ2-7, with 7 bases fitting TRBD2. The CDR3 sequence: CASSDQRDRDFVEQYF. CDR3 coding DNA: TGTGCCAGCAGTGACCAGCGGGACCGCGATTTTGTCGAGCAGTACTTC.